This TCR beta chain was obtained from a study of T cells in localized non-small cell lung cancer. Findings and caveats of the study: For the top 100 tumor clones, a median roughly 56 also appeared in adjacent lung. Since sequencing was restricted to only one region of the tumor, intratumor heterogeneity remains a possibility.

Germline V gives CDR1 MNHNY, CDR2 SVGAGI (reference sequence). V was clipped by 4 bases and J by 5 bases; unmatched bases: 10. The CDR3 covers 16 residues. Assay: immunoSEQ multiplex PCR; the TCRdb copy retains only in-frame clones and omits some. Seen here are 25,000 to 30,000 clones, around 90% observed once, and the top ten hold 2.5% to 3%. Worth noting for this clone: The target antigen is unknown.

The sequence came from a woman between 18 and 55 years old with stage I lung adenocarcinoma. This chain connects TRBV6-6 to TRBJ2-1; 8 nucleotides match TRBD1. The sequencing here drew on peripheral blood, taken before any cancer treatment. The DNA of the CDR3 is TGTGCCAGCAGTTCCTACGGGACAGGACTAAACAATGAGCAGTTCTTC. Translation: CASSSYGTGLNNEQFF.